The rows below give T cell receptor beta chains drawn from one sample of a study of monozygotic twins with inflammatory bowel disease. TCRdb reworked the 5' RACE reads into one entry per CDR3 protein, no DNA. The record lists approximately 330,000 distinct CDR3 sequences, of which the ten most abundant hold around 2%. Sequencing was performed on blood. Every receptor here comes from a human donor with ulcerative colitis or Crohn's disease, or a healthy co-twin of an affected twin (not recorded which). Each CDR3 is given with its conserved first and last residue.

v_call	j_call	cdr3_aa
TRBV30	TRBJ1-4	CAWSGGLAEKLFF
TRBV6-6	TRBJ2-7	CASSQGLGSYEQYF
TRBV5-6	TRBJ2-7	CASSPWRAPRVEQYF
TRBV4-1	TRBJ1-4	CASSQENTRPAGTGEKLFF
TRBV6-2/TRBV6-3	TRBJ2-3	CASTSVGDTQYF
TRBV10-3	TRBJ1-6	CAIRATGDNNSPLHF
TRBV29-1	TRBJ2-5	CSVEGLAGVWQETQYF
TRBV5-1	TRBJ1-1	CASRKGTGGGRAEAFF
TRBV7-2	TRBJ1-1	CASSSGGPRNTEAFF
TRBV5-4	TRBJ2-7	CASSPGRGLSYEQYF
TRBV4-1	TRBJ1-4	CASSQEGGKYNEKLFF
TRBV9	TRBJ1-4	CASSVGQPTNEKLFF
TRBV28	TRBJ1-5	CASSGLTAGQPQHF
TRBV7-2	TRBJ1-2	CASSLDPRGYGYTF
TRBV20-1	TRBJ2-7	CSARDLVRREGLDEQYF
TRBV7-2	TRBJ1-6	CASSITGTGGSPLHF
TRBV10-2	TRBJ1-1	CASRRGVNTEAFF
TRBV7-2	TRBJ1-5	CASSPSPAGYNQPQHF
TRBV3-1	TRBJ2-5	CASSPLAGGPSGKETQYF
TRBV9	TRBJ1-1	CASSATLSLNTEAFF
TRBV6-6	TRBJ1-5	CASNPGQQNQPQHF
TRBV27	TRBJ2-3	CASSSGSATDTQYF
TRBV6-2/TRBV6-3	TRBJ2-7	CASSSTGFYEQYF
TRBV5-1	TRBJ2-1	CASSLVTPYNEQFF
TRBV27	TRBJ2-3	CASSRSGGYSDTQYF
TRBV6-5	TRBJ2-5	CASSYSGRSYQETQYF
TRBV20-1	TRBJ2-1	CSANSASGSYNEQFF
TRBV27	TRBJ1-2	CASSPWGGQGVDYGYTF
TRBV30	TRBJ2-7	CAWRGQMGEQYF
TRBV5-1	TRBJ2-1	CASSLGTRGAEQFF
TRBV28	TRBJ2-5	CASSGRTGEGIRTQYF
TRBV2	TRBJ2-1	CASSSLTGTGVFF
TRBV5-1	TRBJ1-1	CASGGGLRTEAFF
TRBV12-3/TRBV12-4	TRBJ1-1	CASSWTGGPTEAFF
TRBV10-3	TRBJ1-3	CAISETTGYRNTIYF
TRBV24-1	TRBJ2-3	CATSDRDWDRDTQYF
TRBV28	TRBJ2-2	CASRTGGPTGELFF
TRBV29-1	TRBJ2-4	CSASGHNALAKNMQYF
TRBV20-1	TRBJ2-2	CSARSAGNTGELFF
TRBV20-1	TRBJ2-3	CSANQGGSTDTQYF
TRBV20-1	TRBJ2-3	CSAIRVAGPTDTQYF
TRBV20-1	TRBJ2-2	CSARLAGGTGEPFF
TRBV30	TRBJ1-2	CAWIKGDRRSGYTF
TRBV20-1	TRBJ2-3	CSARGPSGSSSTDTQYF
TRBV15	TRBJ2-5	CATSMAYPETQYF
TRBV5-6	TRBJ2-7	CASSFLEGKSYEQYF